This record looks at one T cell receptor (beta chain) sequence and its context. This clonotype has a count of ten or more. No cognate antigen has been identified for it. No per-base quality is available; no much larger clone lies one base away. In the ophthalmopathy patients, disease was moderately to severely active, with a Clinical Activity Score of 3 or more, a NOSPECS grade of 4 or more, and a duration of less than 3 months. Patients with uncontrolled infections, other autoimmune diseases, pregnancy or lactation were excluded. Clinical symptoms, serum thyroxine and TRAb, thyroid ultrasound, and orbital computed tomography formed the basis for the diagnoses. PBMCs were separated from over 9 ml of fresh peripheral blood using Ficoll-Paque density gradient centrifugation. Total RNA was extracted using Trizol reagent, and RNA quality was assessed on an Agilent 2100 Bioanalyzer. TCR beta CDR3 regions were amplified from RNA transcripts. For the first round of RT-PCR on the TCR CDR3, the HTBI primer set was used together with the Qiagen OneStep RT-PCR kit. The libraries were constructed in a second round of multiplex PCR and then size-selected and purified. Libraries were sequenced paired-end with 100 bp reads on an Illumina HiSeq2000. The paper's data handling went like this. SOAPnuke was used to process the raw data, throwing out any read that contained adapters or uncalled bases, had a mean Phred below 15, or lacked an exact constant-primer or identifier match. COPE v1.2.5 was used to merge high-quality paired reads, and clonotypes were defined as unique nucleotide sequences. Clonotypes were aligned to IMGT TRBV, TRBD and TRBJ reference segments using MiTCR v1.1. The analysis was restricted to V-J combinations with a frequency above 0.0001, which together covered 99% to 99.2% of the repertoires. The TCS score was defined as F50 (clonal expansion) divided by E x V (chaos), with BLOSUM62-based TCRdist calculated between CDR3 peptides within each V-J. Welch's t-statistics and random forest reduced approximately 520 V-J features to roughly 13, which were used in a naive Bayes classifier (R e1071). The raw public data were reprocessed by TCRdb itself: fastp quality trimming at Q25, MiXCR clonotype calling, in-frame beta chains only. CDR3 protein sequences are deduplicated, and each keeps its most common genes and DNA. TCRdb assigned the V and J calls; the authors' analysis was not used. This sample has approximately 400,000 distinct CDR3 sequences in its table, and about 18% of those were observed once. The ten largest clones add up to 40% of the sample.

The sample originates from a study of T cells in Graves' hyperthyroidism and ophthalmopathy (dated by TCRdb to between 2018 and 2021). For context, the study as a whole: Peripheral blood samples were taken at initial diagnosis, before any treatment was given. Following sampling, methimazole starting at 30 mg daily was given to hyperthyroidism patients, and high-dose intravenous methylprednisolone was given to ophthalmopathy patients. To identify distinguishing TCR V-J signatures, a discovery cohort of some 99 patients was used, comprising some 45 with Graves' ophthalmopathy and 57 with stable Graves' hyperthyroidism. Whether ophthalmopathy could be predicted prospectively was tested in an independent validation cohort made up of 18 to 20 hyperthyroidism patients plus 17 patients who later progressed to ophthalmopathy. The 85 to 100 discovery patients were divided at random into training and test sets in a 7:3 ratio. In addition, the study compared T-cell repertoires in thyroid tissue and in blood from 6 or 7 Graves' hyperthyroidism patients. The paper describes TCR Vbeta CDR3 sequencing of roughly 130 peripheral blood samples, made up of approximately 40 ophthalmopathy patients, roughly 72 hyperthyroidism patients and 17 progressor patients. Summary of the overall study and its limitations: Ophthalmopathy was separated from stable hyperthyroidism by a 13 V-J signature model, with around 90% sensitivity and approximately 84% specificity obtained in cross-validation and 80%/75% obtained in testing. Sample size was not statistically predetermined, and blinding of investigators to group allocation was not performed. During validation, the model predicted progression to ophthalmopathy a median of roughly 7.1 months ahead of onset, with more than 60% sensitivity and about 75% specificity. Most expanded thyroid clonotypes (frequency above 0.001) were also found in blood, which suggests that blood repertoires may mirror thyroid immune responses.

CDR1 and CDR2, per the germline V gene, are SGHAT and FQNNGV. The junction shows trimming of 3 bases on V and 1 base on J, plus 12 bases between the germline ends. Taken from cysteine to phenylalanine, the CDR3 has 15 residues. Of the read, only the CDR3 DNA is kept; its 45 bases are in frame from base 1. The source material was blood. The sequence was obtained from a man between 18 and 29 years old with Graves' ophthalmopathy. The sequence joins TRBV11-2 to TRBJ2-5, with the D gene uncertain. The nucleotide sequence reads as follows: TGTGCCAGCAGCTTTCAAACAGCCCTCCAAGAGACCCAGTACTTC. The encoded protein is CASSFQTALQETQYF.